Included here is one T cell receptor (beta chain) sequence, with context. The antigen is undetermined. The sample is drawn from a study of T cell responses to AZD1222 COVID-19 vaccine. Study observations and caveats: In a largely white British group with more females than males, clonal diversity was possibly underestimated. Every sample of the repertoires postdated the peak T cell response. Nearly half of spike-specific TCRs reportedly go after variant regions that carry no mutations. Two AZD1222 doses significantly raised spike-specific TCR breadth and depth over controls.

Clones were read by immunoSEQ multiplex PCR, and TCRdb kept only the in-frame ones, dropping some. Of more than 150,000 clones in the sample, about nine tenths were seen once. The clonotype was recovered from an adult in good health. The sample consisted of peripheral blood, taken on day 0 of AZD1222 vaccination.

Written as DNA, the CDR3 is TGTGCCAGCAGGAGGGATGCTAACTATGGCTACACCTTC. This gives the protein CASRRDANYGYTF. The chain joins TRBV7-8 to TRBJ1-2; D is uncertain. The CDR3 extends over 13 amino acids. Germline CDR1 SGHVS, CDR2 FQNEAQ. Trimming took off 6 bases at V and 0 bases at J, with 8 bases between the two ends.